These 32 T cell receptor beta chains came from one sample sequenced in a study of cytomegalovirus exposure and HLA in healthy donors (dated by TCRdb to the late 2010s). The method behind the library was the immunoSEQ multiplex PCR assay. A mixture of 60 forward primers for TCR Vbeta segments and 13 reverse primers for TCR Jbeta segments was used in the multiplex PCR. Here the immuneACCESS table is served through TCRdb, limited to in-frame sequences with V and J called. Missing clones are a known gap in these copies; in checked studies unresolved V genes cover under half, and the rest lacks a known reason. A total of more than 100,000 clones appear in this sample, 60% to 85% of them only once. About 2.6% of the sample goes to the ten largest clones. Specimen: PBMCs. The receptors here all came from a woman aged 35 to 49 in good health and CMV-seropositive.

This clone is a singleton in its sample. The chain uses TRBV30 and TRBJ2-1; 7 bases fit TRBD2. CDR1 is GTSNPN, CDR2 SVGIG, per germline (reference sequence). This CDR3 comprises 12 residues. The CDR3 nucleotides are TGTGTACTAGCGAAAACCTACAATGAGCAGTTCTTC. Translation: CVLAKTYNEQFF.

The chain links TRBV6-1 to TRBJ2-5; perhaps TRBD1 as D (5 bases). CDR3 length equals 17 residues. V was shortened by 1 base and J by 4 bases, with 19 bases between the two germline ends. Germline V lookup: CDR1 MNHNS, CDR2 SASEGT. The CDR3 DNA is TGTGCCAGCAGTGAAGGAGCCTGGGGCAGTCCTTCAGAGACCCAGTACTTC. Encoded protein: CASSEGAWGSPSETQYF.

The rearrangement links TRBV6-5 to TRBJ2-7, with TRBD2 matching over 10 bases. The CDR3 totals 15 residues. J gave up 4 bases and V 4 bases, and 7 bases lay outside the gene matches. CDR1 is MNHEY and CDR2 is SVGAGI in the germline V gene. The DNA of the CDR3 is TGTGCCAGCAGTTCCAGCGGGAGGGCCCTATACGAGCAGTACTTC. It encodes CASSSSGRALYEQYF.

The rearrangement links TRBV5-1 to TRBJ2-7; 8 bases match TRBD1. The CDR3 consists of 14 residues. V shed 4 bases and J 4 bases; nucleotides not matched to a gene: 7. CDR1 is SGHRS and CDR2 is YFSETQ in the germline V gene. The CDR3 DNA sequence: TGCGCCAGCAGCCCACGGCAGGGGGCGTACGAGCAGTACTTC. This sequence encodes CASSPRQGAYEQYF.

The chain is built from TRBV5-1 and TRBJ1-1; no definite D call. The CDR3 covers 15 residues. Trimming cost V 0 bases and J 1 base, with 10 bases left between them. In germline, CDR1 is SGHRS, CDR2 YFSETQ. The CDR3 DNA sequence: TGCGCCAGCAGCTTGGGCACAGCACAGAACACTGAAGCTTTCTTT. Residues: CASSLGTAQNTEAFF.

This chain connects TRBV10-1 to TRBJ2-2, with 8 bases that match TRBD1. CDR1 and CDR2 (germline): WNHNN, SYGVQD (reference sequence). V lost 5 bases and J lost 4; bases outside the gene matches: 6. The CDR3 length is 15 residues. The CDR3 loop reads CASSKDRVGTGELFF. The CDR3 DNA follows: TGCGCCAGCAGTAAGGACAGGGTGGGCACCGGGGAGCTGTTTTTT.

V usage is TRBV5-4 and J usage is TRBJ1-6; D not resolved. The CDR3 extends over 14 amino acids. Trimming removed 0 bases at V and 7 bases at J, with 8 bases between. Germline V gene lookup returns CDR1 SGHNT and CDR2 YYREEE (reference sequence). The DNA for the CDR3 is TGTGCCAGCAGCTTGGAGGGAGCGAATTCACCCCTCCACTTT. The encoded protein is CASSLEGANSPLHF.

The V call is TRBV7-9, the J call TRBJ2-1; tentative D call: TRBD2 (5 bases). The CDR3 is 15 residues long. Germline CDR1 is SEHNR and CDR2 is FQNEAQ (reference sequence). Trimming pared 4 bases from V and 9 bases from J, leaving 19 bases between. The CDR3 reads CASSSNLRAWGEQFF. The CDR3, as DNA: TGTGCCAGCAGCTCGAATTTGAGGGCTTGGGGTGAGCAGTTCTTC.

The chain has TRBV29-1 and TRBJ1-5; D not resolved. V shed 7 bases and J shed 6 bases, with 16 bases lying between them. Looked up from germline, CDR1 is SQVTM and CDR2 is ANQGSEA. This CDR3 has 13 amino acids. For the CDR3, the DNA is TGCAGCGCAGTTGGCGGGTTTGGTCAGCCCCAGCATTTT. Translated: CSAVGGFGQPQHF. Together with reference TRBV29-1 and TRBJ1-5, the CDR3 gives the full variable domain: SAVISQKPSRDICQRGTSLTIQCQVDSQVTMMFWYRQQPGQSLTLIATANQGSEATYESGFVIDKFPISRPNLTFSTLTVSNMSPEDSSIYLCSAVGGFGQPQHFGDGTRLSIL.

The chain uses TRBV25-1 and TRBJ2-2; 9 bases map to TRBD1. This CDR3 has 18 amino acids. The germline CDR1 and CDR2 sequences are MGHDK and SYGVNS. Unmatched junction bases numbered 9, after V lost 1 base and J lost 3 bases. The CDR3 spells CASSEWASRTGDTGELFF. CDR3 DNA: TGTGCCAGCAGTGAATGGGCATCGAGGACAGGGGACACCGGGGAGCTGTTTTTT.

The chain is built from TRBV6-7 and TRBJ1-2; weak D call: TRBD1 (5 bases). TRBV6-7 is assigned to the ORF class and has an uncertain function. CDR3 length: 15 amino acids. Trimming shortened V by 6 bases and J by 2 bases, and 16 bases separated the two germline ends. The DNA for the CDR3 is TGTGCCAGCAGCTTGTCCAGGGAGGGGAACTATGGCTACACCTTC. Protein product: CASSLSREGNYGYTF.

This CDR3 reads CASSLAGTGVMGYTF. CDR3 in DNA: TGTGCCAGCAGCTTAGCGGGGACAGGGGTTATGGGCTACACCTTC. The V call is TRBV7-9, the J call TRBJ1-2; 10 bases map to TRBD1. J gave up 8 bases and V 0 bases, and 6 bases lay outside the gene matches. Germline CDR1 and CDR2: SEHNR and FQNEAQ (reference sequence). CDR3 length: 15 amino acids.

V and J are TRBV10-1 and TRBJ1-5; 8 positions agree with TRBD1. Germline CDR1 and CDR2: WNHNN and SYGVQD (reference sequence). The CDR3 contains 16 residues. V shed 4 bases and J 4 bases; nucleotides not matched to a gene: 9. CDR3 protein: CASSGLGRGRNQPQHF. The CDR3 nucleotides are TGCGCCAGCAGTGGCCTGGGCAGGGGGCGTAATCAGCCCCAGCATTTT.

The V gene is TRBV6-5, the J gene TRBJ1-1; the match to TRBD1 covers 9 bases. Germline trimming cut 2 bases from V and 7 bases from J; bases unmatched to any gene: 8. Germline V gene data show CDR1 as MNHEY and CDR2 as SVGAGI. The CDR3 has 15 residues. The CDR3 is CASSYRTGVKGEAFF. The CDR3 DNA follows: TGTGCCAGCAGTTACCGGACAGGGGTGAAGGGTGAAGCTTTCTTT.

V gene TRBV6-5 combines with J gene TRBJ2-2; 8 bases fit TRBD1. V lost 0 bases, J lost 6 bases, and 6 bases stayed unmatched. There are 16 residues in the CDR3. The germline V gene has CDR1 MNHEY and CDR2 SVGAGI. CDR3 residues: CASSYSTGVGAGELFF. The CDR3, as DNA: TGTGCCAGCAGTTACTCGACAGGGGTGGGCGCCGGGGAGCTGTTTTTT.

This clone was observed a few times. The chain employs TRBV7-9 and TRBJ1-5, with D unresolved. Between the trimmed V and J ends, which lost 2 bases and 7 bases, there was a span of 6 bases. The V gene's germline CDR1 is SEHNR and CDR2 FQNEAQ (reference sequence). This CDR3 comprises 12 residues. This CDR3 reads CASSLSSQPQHF. The CDR3 DNA is TGTGCCAGCAGCTTATCAAGCCAGCCCCAGCATTTT.

This chain links TRBV7-9 with TRBJ2-7, with D possibly matching TRBD2 (6 bases). CDR1 is SEHNR and CDR2 is FQNEAQ in the germline V gene (reference sequence). CDR3 length: 15 residues. V gave up 5 bases and J gave up 2 bases, with 16 bases separating them. The CDR3 DNA reads TGTGCCAGCAGCCACGTTGAGCGGGCGCCCTACGAGCAGTACTTC. Residues: CASSHVERAPYEQYF.

The V gene is TRBV10-3, the J gene TRBJ2-2; D is perhaps TRBD1 (7 bases). Deletions cut 4 bases from V and 5 bases from J, with 14 bases between. CDR1 and CDR2 (germline): ENHRY, SYGVKD. The CDR3 has 15 amino acids. CDR3 in amino acids: CAISAQGGQTGELFF. The CDR3 coding sequence is TGTGCCATCAGTGCCCAGGGGGGACAAACCGGGGAGCTGTTTTTT.

The J gene is TRBJ2-1, the V gene TRBV5-1, with 8 bases matching TRBD2. After removal of 5 bases from V and 2 bases from J, the junction contained 6 bases not matched to a gene. Germline CDR1 SGHRS, CDR2 YFSETQ. The CDR3 extends over 15 amino acids. The CDR3 loop is CASRGTRGAYNEQFF. In DNA form, the CDR3 reads TGCGCCAGCAGGGGGACGCGGGGGGCCTACAATGAGCAGTTCTTC. The variable domain in full, with the rest retrieved from reference TRBV5-1 and TRBJ2-1, is KAGVTQTPRYLIKTRGQQVTLSCSPISGHRSVSWYQQTPGQGLQFLFEYFSETQRNKGNFPGRFSGRQFSNSRSEMNVSTLELGDSALYLCASRGTRGAYNEQFFGPGTRLTVL.

V usage is TRBV6-1 and J usage is TRBJ2-7, with TRBD2 matching over 7 bases. The CDR3 covers 15 residues. V was pared by 4 bases and J by 3 bases, with 9 bases of the junction left unmatched. Per the germline V gene, CDR1 is MNHNS and CDR2 is SASEGT. The DNA for the CDR3 is TGTGCCAGCAGTGCTGCGGGAGCCCTTCTCTACGAGCAGTACTTC. It yields the protein CASSAAGALLYEQYF.

V and J are TRBV19 and TRBJ1-1; TRBD1 is a possible D gene (6 bases). The CDR3 loop spans 15 amino acids. The V gene lost 2 bases and the J gene lost 3 bases, with 13 bases spanning the gap. Germline loops: CDR1 LNHDA, CDR2 SQIVND (reference sequence). CDR3 region: CASSITGFGYTEAFF. Here the CDR3 DNA reads TGTGCCAGTAGTATAACAGGGTTCGGTTACACTGAAGCTTTCTTT.

The gene calls are TRBV6-1 and TRBJ2-2; 11 bases are shared with TRBD2. Germline V lookup: CDR1 MNHNS, CDR2 SASEGT. Trimming cost V 2 bases and J 4 bases; bases outside gene matches: 3. CDR3 size: 16 residues. DNA for the CDR3: TGTGCCAGCAGTGAACTAGCGGGGGGTGGCACCGGGGAGCTGTTTTTT. It is translated as CASSELAGGGTGELFF.

The V call is TRBV6-6, the J call TRBJ1-5; 7 bases are a match to TRBD1. The CDR3 runs to 14 residues. V was pared by 6 bases and J by 7 bases, with 9 bases of the junction left unmatched. Germline loops: CDR1 MNHNY, CDR2 SVGAGI (reference sequence). CDR3 sequence reads: CASRQGVGYQPQHF. CDR3 coding DNA: TGTGCCAGCAGGCAGGGGGTGGGATACCAGCCCCAGCATTTT.

The gene calls are TRBV19 and TRBJ2-7; 7 bases align to TRBD1. The CDR3 has 15 residues. With V trimmed by 6 bases and J by 7 bases, 15 bases remained unmatched. Germline-derived CDR1 and CDR2 are LNHDA and SQIVND (reference sequence). For the CDR3, the DNA is TGTGCCAGTAGCCGTGGCGAAGGGGGCACAAGGGAGCAGTACTTC. Translating gives CASSRGEGGTREQYF.

The rearrangement links TRBV5-1 to TRBJ2-5, with TRBD2 matching 9 bases. Germline-derived CDR1 and CDR2 are SGHRS and YFSETQ. V gave up 3 bases and J gave up 3 bases; unmatched junction bases: 3. The CDR3 consists of 14 residues. CDR3 sequence reads: CASSSTSGKETQYF. CDR3 DNA sequence: TGCGCCAGCAGCTCGACTAGCGGCAAAGAGACCCAGTACTTC.

CDR3 loop: CASSGLAGPYEQYF. The CDR3, as DNA: TGTGCCAGCAGTGGACTAGCGGGACCCTACGAGCAGTACTTC. This chain connects TRBV2 to TRBJ2-7; 11 positions agree with TRBD2. Germline assignment: CDR1 SNHLY and CDR2 FYNNEI. The ends lost 4 bases at V and 2 bases at J; junction bases unmatched: 1. The CDR3 is 14 residues long.

The chain combines TRBV9 with TRBJ2-2, with TRBD2 matching over 7 bases. The CDR3 extends over 17 amino acids. The V and J ends lost 0 bases and 1 base, in that order; junction bases with no gene match: 6. Germline V gene lookup returns CDR1 SGDLS and CDR2 YYNGEE. The CDR3 loop reads CASSVVPSGKNTGELFF. The CDR3 bases are TGTGCCAGCAGCGTAGTTCCGAGCGGGAAGAACACCGGGGAGCTGTTTTTT.

The genes are TRBV15 and TRBJ2-5; tentatively, D is TRBD1 (6 bases). Germline-derived CDR1 and CDR2 are LNHNV and YYDKDF (reference sequence). This CDR3 contains 12 residues. V was pared by 8 bases and J by 0 bases, with 7 bases between. The CDR3 here is CATGTHQETQYF. For the CDR3, the DNA is TGTGCCACCGGGACACACCAAGAGACCCAGTACTTC. Full variable domain (outside the CDR3, taken from reference TRBV15 and TRBJ2-5): DAMVIQNPRYQVTQFGKPVTLSCSQTLNHNVMYWYQQKSSQAPKLLFHYYDKDFNNEADTPDNFQSRRPNTSFCFLDIRSPGLGDTAMYLCATGTHQETQYFGPGTRLLVL.

The chain combines TRBV5-1 with TRBJ2-1; 14 bases fit TRBD2. From germline, CDR1 is SGHRS and CDR2 YFSETQ. This CDR3 is 16 amino acids long. With V trimmed by 4 bases and J by 9 bases, 9 bases remained unmatched. CDR3 residues: CASSPGTSGSAVEQFF. The CDR3 bases are TGCGCCAGCAGCCCCGGGACTAGCGGGAGTGCAGTTGAGCAGTTCTTC.

This clone showed up just once. This chain links TRBV5-8 with TRBJ1-2, with 8 positions matching TRBD1. The trim removed 4 bases at V and 6 bases at J, leaving 5 bases unmatched. Germline CDR1 reads SGHTS; CDR2 reads YDEGEE. The CDR3 covers 13 residues. The CDR3 region is CASSRGQAHGYTF. In nucleotides, the CDR3 is TGTGCCAGCAGCCGGGGACAGGCTCATGGCTACACCTTC.

This chain links TRBV5-1 with TRBJ2-3, with TRBD2 matching over 10 bases. CDR3 length equals 16 residues. Per germline, CDR1 SGHRS and CDR2 YFSETQ. Germline trimming cut 0 bases from V and 0 bases from J; bases unmatched to any gene: 1. The CDR3 loop reads CASSLALAGSTDTQYF. The CDR3 coding sequence is TGCGCCAGCAGCTTGGCACTAGCGGGAAGCACAGATACGCAGTATTTT.

This clone was recorded a few times. This chain joins TRBV9 and TRBJ2-1; TRBD2 aligns across 8 bases. CDR3 length: 13 residues. The germline V gene encodes CDR1 SGDLS and CDR2 YYNGEE. V shed 7 bases and J 2 bases; nucleotides not matched to a gene: 2. The CDR3 DNA reads as TGTGCCAGCGGCGGGAGGCCCTACAATGAGCAGTTCTTC. It specifies CASGGRPYNEQFF.